This T cell receptor beta chain was captured in a study of blood T cell repertoires in COVID-19. About the research overall: COVID-19 samples collected from the United States, Italy and Spain covered acute and convalescent phases. PBMCs, B-cell-depleted T cells, or T cells were the source of the cDNA or gDNA that made up the material.

The CDR3 contains 16 residues. In germline, CDR1 is MNHEY, CDR2 SMNVEV (reference sequence). With V trimmed by 2 bases and J by 4 bases, 9 bases remained unmatched. In the original analysis: Reference gene primer amplification gave nucleated cell count estimates. Data came from immunoSEQ multiplex PCR; TCRdb stores just in-frame clones and leaves some out. V, J and clone size reflect that table, while D and trimming were determined from the DNA. The sample lists some 69,000 clones, 65% to 85% occurring once. Sequencing used peripheral blood. The TCR sequence derives from a man older than 75 with active or convalescent COVID-19. V is TRBV27 and J is TRBJ2-3, with 7 bases lining up with TRBD1. Written as DNA, the CDR3 is TGTGCCAGCAGTTTAGCGGCCACCACAGGGGCAGATACGCAGTATTTT. This gives the protein CASSLAATTGADTQYF.